Below, one T cell receptor beta chain is given with its context. The record originates from a study of graft-versus-host responses after intestinal transplantation. Sequenced by immunoSEQ multiplex PCR; TCRdb stores in-frame clones only, minus some. The sample lists under 100,000 clones; 80% to 95% were seen once. This receptor was identified in a human patient who received an intestinal transplant, so some T cells may come from the graft donor. The sample was PBMCs, taken around 450 days after intestinal transplant.

CDR3 in amino acids: CASSTTGGSDEQYF. CDR3 DNA: TGTGCCAGTAGTACCACAGGCGGTTCGGACGAGCAGTACTTC. This sequence joins TRBV19 and TRBJ2-7, with a weak D call TRBD1 (5 bases). There are 14 residues in the CDR3. The V gene lost 4 bases and the J gene lost 5 bases, with 15 bases spanning the gap. The germline V gene encodes CDR1 LNHDA and CDR2 SQIVND (reference sequence).